This is a list of T cell receptor beta chains from one sample in a study of blood T cell repertoires in COVID-19. Profiled with immunoSEQ multiplex PCR; TCRdb holds only in-frame clones, not every one. In the table there are 450,000 to 600,000 clones, approximately 90% of which are singletons. Sequencing used PBMCs or T cells enriched from blood (not recorded which). The receptors come from a woman between 18 and 29 years old who had recovered from COVID-19. The conserved cysteine and the conserved F or W are not part of the CDR3 here.

V,CDR3
TRBV29-1,SVVRGAGELF
TRBV18,ASSPLFLTRFDTEAF
TRBV6-4,ASSDSIGDTQY
TRBV13,ASSFRSGDGYT
TRBV7-6,ASSLEASGGHEQF
TRBV4-2,ASSQSDRDTGNTIY
TRBV5-4,ASSPRGSYEQY
TRBV5-1,ASSSGDSSLSYEQY
TRBV5-5,ASSNQTGVQPQH
TRBV19,ASSRGISTNEKLF
TRBV12-3/TRBV12-4,ASSLGGRTEAF